Each of the 23 T cell receptor beta chains below was sequenced from the same sample in a study of T cell responses to AZD1222 COVID-19 vaccine. TCRdb's copy holds only in-frame clones and misses some; the assay was immunoSEQ multiplex PCR. Found here are about 80,000 clones, approximately 90% of them singletons; the top ten hold about 8%. Source: peripheral blood, taken 28 days after the second AZD1222 dose. The source of these receptors is an adult who received the AZD1222 COVID-19 vaccine.

V usage is TRBV5-6 and J usage is TRBJ2-1, with 10 bases fitting TRBD2. Per the germline V gene, CDR1 is SGHDT and CDR2 is YYEEEE. The CDR3 is 18 residues long. Trimming cost V 4 bases and J 1 base; bases outside gene matches: 11. The CDR3, as DNA: TGTGCCAGCAGCCGTCTCAGCGGGAGGGCCAGGTCCTACAATGAGCAGTTCTTC. It encodes CASSRLSGRARSYNEQFF. The complete variable domain, with remaining parts taken from reference TRBV5-6 and TRBJ2-1, reads DAGVTQSPTHLIKTRGQQVTLRCSPKSGHDTVSWYQQALGQGPQFIFQYYEEEERQRGNFPDRFSGHQFPNYSSELNVNALLLGDSALYLCASSRLSGRARSYNEQFFGPGTRLTVL.

V is TRBV18 and J is TRBJ1-1; D is perhaps TRBD1 (5 bases). V was clipped by 10 bases and J by 1 base, with 13 bases between them. The germline V gene encodes CDR1 KGHSH and CDR2 LQKENI. The CDR3 covers 13 residues. The CDR3 DNA reads as TGTGCCACCGCGTCGGGGGAGAACACTGAAGCTTTCTTT. Amino acid sequence: CATASGENTEAFF.

The chain is built from TRBV7-2 and TRBJ2-5; 13 nucleotides match TRBD2. CDR3 length: 16 residues. V lost 2 bases, J lost 4 bases, and 4 bases stayed unmatched. Germline CDR1 SGHTA, CDR2 FQGNSA. The CDR3, as DNA: TGTGCCAGCAGCTTATCCCGGACTAGCGGGAGAGAGACCCAGTACTTC. It specifies CASSLSRTSGRETQYF.

The chain is built from TRBV5-1 and TRBJ2-3, with 11 bases matching TRBD2. Germline trimming cut 0 bases from V and 6 bases from J; bases unmatched to any gene: 3. Per the germline V gene, CDR1 is SGHRS and CDR2 is YFSETQ. This CDR3 spans 15 amino acids. This CDR3 is CASSLGLAGTDTQYF. DNA of the CDR3: TGCGCCAGCAGCTTGGGACTAGCGGGAACGGATACGCAGTATTTT.

The V call is TRBV4-2, the J call TRBJ2-5; 7 bases agree with TRBD2. Unmatched junction bases numbered 19, after V lost 4 bases and J lost 5 bases. This CDR3 has 18 amino acids. Germline values: CDR1 LGHNA, CDR2 YNFKEQ. The CDR3 DNA follows: TGTGCCAGCAGCCCGACCCTTACCGGGACTAAGGCGGGGGAGACCCAGTACTTC. The encoded protein is CASSPTLTGTKAGETQYF.

CDR3 sequence: CASSRTGERSYEQYF. CDR3 sequence (DNA): TGTGCCAGCAGCCGGACAGGGGAACGCTCCTACGAGCAGTACTTC. The V call is TRBV7-2, the J call TRBJ2-7, with TRBD1 matching over 9 bases. J gave up 0 bases and V 5 bases, and 5 bases lay outside the gene matches. This CDR3 region has 15 residues. The germline CDR1 and CDR2 sequences are SGHTA and FQGNSA.

This clone was detected once. The chain combines TRBV4-1 with TRBJ2-1; 11 bases fit TRBD2. V gave up 2 bases and J gave up 14 bases; unmatched junction bases: 2. The V gene's germline CDR1 is MGHRA and CDR2 YSYEKL. The CDR3 length is 12 residues. CDR3: CASSQSSGGKFF. The DNA for the CDR3 is TGCGCCAGCAGCCAATCTAGCGGGGGGAAGTTCTTC.

The V gene is TRBV6-5, the J gene TRBJ1-1; a weak D match, TRBD1 (5 bases). Per the germline V gene, CDR1 is MNHEY and CDR2 is SVGAGI. V gave up 8 bases and J gave up 1 base, with 14 bases separating them. The CDR3 sequence is 14 residues long. The CDR3 coding sequence is TGTGCCAGCGGGAGGGTCGGGGCGAACACTGAAGCTTTCTTT. Translation: CASGRVGANTEAFF.

This chain links TRBV18 with TRBJ2-2; weak D call: TRBD1 (6 bases). This CDR3 spans 16 amino acids. Trimming removed 1 base from V and 4 bases from J, with 13 bases in between. CDR1 and CDR2 from the germline V gene are KGHSH and LQKENI. The CDR3 coding sequence is TGTGCCAGCTCACCACTCTTGGACAGCCCCACCGGGGAGCTGTTTTTT. Residues: CASSPLLDSPTGELFF.

The chain has TRBV6-2 or TRBV6-3 and TRBJ2-1; 15 bases are shared with TRBD2. The CDR3 is made up of 17 amino acids. J gave up 8 bases and V 6 bases, and 11 bases lay outside the gene matches. Germline V CDR1 and CDR2: MNHEY, SVGEGT. The CDR3 protein is CASSPVRTSGRVYEQFF. In DNA form, the CDR3 reads TGTGCCAGCAGCCCTGTAAGGACTAGCGGGAGGGTCTATGAGCAGTTCTTC.

The chain is built from TRBV7-2 and TRBJ1-1, with D hard to call. Per the germline V gene, CDR1 is SGHTA and CDR2 is FQGNSA. Trimming shortened V by 0 bases and J by 0 bases, and 5 bases separated the two germline ends. The CDR3 has 14 amino acids. The CDR3 region has the DNA TGTGCCAGCAGCTTAGCCGGGTTGAACACTGAAGCTTTCTTT. This encodes CASSLAGLNTEAFF. Filled out from reference TRBV7-2 and TRBJ1-1, the complete variable domain reads GAGVSQSPSNKVTEKGKDVELRCDPISGHTALYWYRQSLGQGLEFLIYFQGNSAPDKSGLPSDRFSAERTGGSVSTLTIQRTQQEDSAVYLCASSLAGLNTEAFFGQGTRLTVV.

The chain has TRBV7-2 and TRBJ1-3; 9 bases map to TRBD1. This CDR3 is 15 amino acids long. The germline gives CDR1 SGHTA, CDR2 FQGNSA. V was clipped by 5 bases and J by 2 bases; unmatched bases: 4. CDR3 bases: TGTGCCAGCAGCGCAGGGACAGGGACTGGAAACACCATATATTTT. Protein sequence: CASSAGTGTGNTIYF.

The chain carries TRBV6-5 and TRBJ2-3, with D possibly matching TRBD2 (6 bases). CDR1 and CDR2 from the germline V gene are MNHEY and SVGAGI. The CDR3 is 14 residues long. The V gene lost 4 bases and the J gene lost 2 bases, with 10 bases spanning the gap. The CDR3 loop is CASSFSGPTDTQYF. For the CDR3, the DNA is TGTGCCAGCAGTTTTAGCGGACCCACAGATACGCAGTATTTT.

The V call is TRBV5-1, the J call TRBJ2-1, with D possibly called TRBD1 or TRBD2 (5 bases each). V lost 7 bases and J 8 bases, leaving 16 bases between the germline ends. CDR3 size: 13 residues. Germline V gives CDR1 SGHRS, CDR2 YFSETQ. In nucleotides, the CDR3 is TGCGCCAGCTCTCGGGACCTCAAGGATGAGCAGTTCTTC. Translated, it gives CASSRDLKDEQFF. The variable domain in full, completed from reference TRBV5-1 and TRBJ2-1, reads KAGVTQTPRYLIKTRGQQVTLSCSPISGHRSVSWYQQTPGQGLQFLFEYFSETQRNKGNFPGRFSGRQFSNSRSEMNVSTLELGDSALYLCASSRDLKDEQFFGPGTRLTVL.

V is TRBV7-2 and J is TRBJ1-5, with unresolved D. V dropped 1 base and J dropped 0 bases, with 7 bases sitting between them. The CDR3 contains 15 residues. Per germline, CDR1 SGHTA and CDR2 FQGNSA. The CDR3, as DNA: TGTGCCAGCAGCTTAGTCAGCGATAGCAATCAGCCCCAGCATTTT. This encodes CASSLVSDSNQPQHF.

The chain combines TRBV5-1 with TRBJ2-5, with 11 bases aligning to TRBD2. Germline lookup yields CDR1 SGHRS and CDR2 YFSETQ. The CDR3 runs 15 residues. V dropped 0 bases and J dropped 2; count of bases not matched to a gene: 0. This chain's CDR3 is CASSLVAGGQETQYF. CDR3 DNA: TGCGCCAGCAGCTTGGTAGCGGGAGGGCAAGAGACCCAGTACTTC.

The chain has TRBV5-1 and TRBJ1-2; perhaps TRBD1 as D (5 bases). Per the germline V gene, CDR1 is SGHRS and CDR2 is YFSETQ. Trimming removed 1 base at V and 6 bases at J, with 19 bases between. CDR3 length: 16 amino acids. The CDR3 loop reads CASSLRVQGGGHGYTF. CDR3 DNA: TGCGCCAGCAGCTTGCGGGTCCAGGGTGGAGGCCATGGCTACACCTTC.

The V and J genes are TRBV19 and TRBJ1-4; D gene uncertain. The CDR3 totals 14 residues. Germline CDR1 and CDR2: LNHDA and SQIVND (reference sequence). V shed 6 bases and J shed 7 bases, with 15 bases lying between them. In DNA form, the CDR3 reads TGTGCCAGTAGCATCGTAGGGTCGGGTGAAAAACTGTTTTTT. Translation: CASSIVGSGEKLFF.

This chain uses TRBV10-3 with TRBJ2-1; D may correspond to TRBD1 or TRBD2 (7 bases each). This CDR3 has 15 residues. V shed 5 bases and J shed 7 bases, with 18 bases lying between them. Germline V gene data show CDR1 as ENHRY and CDR2 as SYGVKD. The CDR3, as DNA: TGTGCCATCAGTTTAGCGGGCAGGGGGGGAAATGAGCAGTTCTTC. Translation: CAISLAGRGGNEQFF.

The chain combines TRBV4-1 with TRBJ1-3; D gene unclear. V was pared by 1 base and J by 11 bases, with 18 bases between. CDR3 length: 15 amino acids. Germline loops: CDR1 MGHRA, CDR2 YSYEKL. Here the CDR3 DNA reads TGCGCCAGCAGCCAAGTGGTAACCCAGGTTCCCGCCATATATTTT. It encodes CASSQVVTQVPAIYF.

This chain links TRBV19 with TRBJ1-2; D not certain. Per the germline V gene, CDR1 is LNHDA and CDR2 is SQIVND (reference sequence). V was trimmed by 9 bases and J by 7 bases, leaving 12 bases between them. The CDR3 has 11 residues. The CDR3 region is CASPKGFGYTF. For the CDR3, the DNA is TGTGCCAGCCCGAAAGGGTTTGGCTACACCTTC. The full variable domain, rest sourced from reference TRBV19 and TRBJ1-2, is DGGITQSPKYLFRKEGQNVTLSCEQNLNHDAMYWYRQDPGQGLRLIYYSQIVNDFQKGDIAEGYSVSREKKESFPLTVTSAQKNPTAFYLCASPKGFGYTFGSGTRLTVV.

V and J are TRBV3-1 (or the pseudogene TRBV3-2) and TRBJ2-3, with D unresolved. This CDR3 region has 21 residues. Trimming took off 0 bases at V and 0 bases at J, with 25 bases between the two ends. Per the germline V gene, CDR1 is LGHDT and CDR2 is YNNKEL (reference sequence). The chain's CDR3 is CASSQDIVRAADQLSTDTQYF. In DNA form, the CDR3 reads TGTGCCAGCAGCCAAGATATCGTTAGGGCCGCGGACCAACTTAGCACAGATACGCAGTATTTT.

The chain has TRBV2 and TRBJ1-2; 9 nucleotides match TRBD1. V was clipped by 5 bases and J by 4 bases; unmatched bases: 11. Germline lookup yields CDR1 SNHLY and CDR2 FYNNEI. This CDR3 region has 16 residues. This chain's CDR3 is CASSILDRGNAYGYTF. CDR3 DNA: TGTGCCAGCAGTATCTTGGACAGGGGCAATGCCTATGGCTACACCTTC.